This TCR beta chain stems from a study of OX40 agonist ivuxolimab in advanced cancers. The CDR3 extends over 15 amino acids. Germline V lookup: CDR1 SGHRS, CDR2 YFSETQ. The germline V and J ends were trimmed by 5 bases and 3 bases, with 15 bases remaining between them. This clone has only a few counts. Measured with immunoSEQ multiplex PCR; TCRdb has only the in-frame clones, and not every one. The table lists 60,000 to 85,000 clones, around 87% of them singletons. The input for sequencing was CD4+ or CD8+ T cells sorted from blood, taken in a trial of the OX40 agonist ivuxolimab. J is TRBJ1-5 and V is TRBV5-1, with D maybe TRBD1 (6 bases). This TCR was recovered from an adult with an advanced solid tumor such as melanoma, head and neck, liver or kidney cancer. The CDR3: CASRGDKGYNQPQHF. CDR3 bases: TGCGCCAGCAGGGGGGACAAGGGCTACAATCAGCCCCAGCATTTT.